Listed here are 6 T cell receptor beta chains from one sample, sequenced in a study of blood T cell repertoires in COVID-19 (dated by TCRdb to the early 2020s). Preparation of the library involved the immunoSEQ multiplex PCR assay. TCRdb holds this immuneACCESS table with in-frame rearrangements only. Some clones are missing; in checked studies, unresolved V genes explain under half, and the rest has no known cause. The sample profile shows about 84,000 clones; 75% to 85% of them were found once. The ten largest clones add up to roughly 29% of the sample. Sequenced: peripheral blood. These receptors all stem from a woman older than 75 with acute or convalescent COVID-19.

The CDR3 protein is CASSQDVRGSNTGELFF. As DNA, the CDR3 is TGTGCCAGCAGCCAAGATGTCAGGGGGAGCAACACCGGGGAGCTGTTTTTT. The chain couples TRBV4-2 to TRBJ2-2; 7 positions agree with TRBD1. This CDR3 comprises 17 residues. Germline values: CDR1 LGHNA, CDR2 YNFKEQ. Germline trimming cut 0 bases from V and 2 bases from J; bases unmatched to any gene: 6.

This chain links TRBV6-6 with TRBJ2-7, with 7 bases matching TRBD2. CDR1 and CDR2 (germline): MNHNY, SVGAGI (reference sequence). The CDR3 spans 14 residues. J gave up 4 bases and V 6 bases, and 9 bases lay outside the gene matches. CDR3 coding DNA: TGTGCCAGCAGCCAGGGACTACCCCCATACGAGCAGTACTTC. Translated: CASSQGLPPYEQYF.

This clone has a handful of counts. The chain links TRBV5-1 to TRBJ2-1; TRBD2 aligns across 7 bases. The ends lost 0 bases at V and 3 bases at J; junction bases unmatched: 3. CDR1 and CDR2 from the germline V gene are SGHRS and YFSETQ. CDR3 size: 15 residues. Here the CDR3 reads CASSLGGLLYNEQFF. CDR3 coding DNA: TGCGCCAGCAGCTTGGGGGGACTACTCTACAATGAGCAGTTCTTC.

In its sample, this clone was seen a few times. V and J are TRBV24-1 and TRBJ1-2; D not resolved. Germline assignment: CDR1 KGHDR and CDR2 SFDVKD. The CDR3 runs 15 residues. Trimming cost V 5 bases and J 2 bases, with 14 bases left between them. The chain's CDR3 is CATSAPGSDNYGYTF. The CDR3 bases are TGTGCCACCAGTGCTCCGGGGTCGGACAACTATGGCTACACCTTC.

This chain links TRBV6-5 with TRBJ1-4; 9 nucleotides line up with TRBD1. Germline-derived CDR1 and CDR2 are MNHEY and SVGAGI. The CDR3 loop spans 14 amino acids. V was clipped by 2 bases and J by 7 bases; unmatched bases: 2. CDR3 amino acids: CASSYGTGREKLFF. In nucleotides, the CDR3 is TGTGCCAGCAGTTACGGGACAGGGCGTGAAAAACTGTTTTTT.

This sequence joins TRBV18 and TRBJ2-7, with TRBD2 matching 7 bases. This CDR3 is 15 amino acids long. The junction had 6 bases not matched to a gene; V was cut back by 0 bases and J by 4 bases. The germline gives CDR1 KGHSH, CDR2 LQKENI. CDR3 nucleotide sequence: TGTGCCAGCTCACCACCGAGCGGGGCCGGATACGAGCAGTACTTC. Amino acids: CASSPPSGAGYEQYF.